The next 23 T cell receptor beta chains were all read from a single sample in a study of metastatic and nonmetastatic thyroid tumors (TCRdb year 2020). The library was generated by PCR. These reads were obtained on an Illumina HiSeq 4000. TCRdb's own reprocessing of the public reads used fastp at Q25 and MiXCR and kept productive beta chains. The sample table records around 53,000 clones; roughly 22% of these occur just once. Jointly, the top ten make up 4% of the sample. No patient had received any treatment before thyroid surgery. The sample comprised blood. The receptors were sampled from a female donor with papillary thyroid cancer or a benign thyroid nodule (not recorded which). Some clones in this sample may be carry-over from other donors' samples.

A word on this clone: One end of the junction is discordant with germline, which a read error may explain. The chain uses TRBV7-3 and TRBJ1-5, with D possibly being TRBD1 (5 bases). The CDR3 length is 13 residues. Germline V gives CDR1 SGHTA, CDR2 FQGTGA. The CDR3 DNA follows: TGTGCCAGCAGCATAGGGGCCAATCAGACCCAGAAATTT. Its protein is CASSIGANQTQKF. Complete variable domain (other parts from reference TRBV7-3 and TRBJ1-5): GAGVSQTPSNKVTEKGKYVELRCDPISGHTALYWYRQSLGQGPEFLIYFQGTGAADDSGLPNDRFFAVRPEGSVSTLKIQRTERGDSAVYLCASSIGANQTQKFGDGTRLSIL.

This clone has more than one count but fewer than ten. The rearrangement uses TRBV2 and TRBJ2-3, with 9 bases that match TRBD2. V was clipped by 4 bases and J by 0 bases; unmatched bases: 2. The CDR3 has 15 amino acids. The germline gives CDR1 SNHLY, CDR2 FYNNEI. Written as DNA, the CDR3 is TGTGCCAGCAGTGGAACTAGCGGGAGCACAGATACGCAGTATTTT. This encodes CASSGTSGSTDTQYF. Variable domain in full (rest from reference TRBV2 and TRBJ2-3): EPEVTQTPSHQVTQMGQEVILRCVPISNHLYFYWYRQILGQKVEFLVSFYNNEISEKSEIFDDQFSVERPDGSNFTLKIRSTKLEDSAMYFCASSGTSGSTDTQYFGPGTRLTVL.

This clone has only a few counts. The CDR3 region has the DNA TGTGCCAGCATTGTTTCACCCGCGGACGAGCAGTACTTC. Its protein product is CASIVSPADEQYF. V usage is TRBV2 and J usage is TRBJ2-7, with D unresolved. Trimming took 7 bases from V and 5 from J, leaving 15 bases between them. Germline V gene sequence: CDR1 SNHLY, CDR2 FYNNEI. This CDR3 has 13 residues.

This clone was counted at least ten times. The chain joins TRBV6-5 to TRBJ1-1; TRBD1 matches 7 bases. J gave up 7 bases and V 2 bases, and 10 bases lay outside the gene matches. The length of the CDR3 is 15 residues. Germline V lookup: CDR1 MNHEY, CDR2 SVGAGI. CDR3 sequence: CASSYPGGQAGEAFF. CDR3 sequence (DNA): TGTGCCAGCAGTTACCCAGGGGGTCAGGCCGGTGAAGCTTTCTTT.

As for this clone: An end of the junction does not agree with germline; a read error may underlie this. The rearrangement links TRBV3-1 to TRBJ2-3, with 12 bases fitting TRBD2. Germline-derived CDR1 and CDR2 are LGHDT and YNNKEL (reference sequence). This CDR3 spans 15 amino acids. This CDR3 reads CAIIPSGRADDTKYF. The CDR3 region has the DNA TGTGCCATCATCCCTAGCGGGAGGGCCGACGATACGAAGTATTTT.

This clone occurred many times. V usage is TRBV3-1 and J usage is TRBJ2-1; no clear D gene. CDR3 length: 11 amino acids. Germline CDR1 is LGHDT and CDR2 is YNNKEL (reference sequence). V lost 5 bases and J 4 bases, leaving 3 bases between the germline ends. CDR3: CASSDYNEQFF. CDR3 DNA sequence: TGTGCCAGCAGCGATTACAATGAGCAGTTCTTC.

The sample holds many counts of this clone. The chain joins TRBV3-1 to TRBJ1-2; 9 bases match TRBD1. Trimming removed 2 bases from V and 6 bases from J; junction bases left unmatched: 7. Per germline, CDR1 LGHDT and CDR2 YNNKEL (reference sequence). The CDR3 runs to 15 residues. The chain's CDR3 is CASSQRGGTGNGYTF. CDR3 coding DNA: TGTGCCAGCAGCCAAAGGGGGGGGACAGGGAATGGCTACACCTTC.

The rearrangement joins TRBV20-1 to TRBJ1-5, with D possibly matching TRBD1 (6 bases). Trimming left V 3 bases short and J 3 bases short, with 12 bases between. The CDR3 runs 14 residues. CDR1 is DFQATT and CDR2 is SNEGSKA in the germline V gene (reference sequence). In nucleotides, the CDR3 is TGCAGTGCTAGCGCAGGGGTCGCCAATCAGCCCCAGCATTTT. This sequence encodes CSASAGVANQPQHF.

The rearrangement joins TRBV6-6 to TRBJ1-1, with 7 positions matching TRBD1. V trimming: 4 bases; J trimming: 12 bases; junction bases outside the gene matches: 20. This CDR3 has 16 amino acids. Germline CDR1 MNHNY, CDR2 SVGAGI (reference sequence). CDR3 loop: CASSSLPGHGDRMSFF. CDR3 bases: TGTGCCAGCAGTTCACTCCCCGGACATGGGGACAGAATGTCTTTCTTT.

In regard to this clone: A single base separates this from a much larger clone, so it may be a read error. The V and J genes are TRBV5-1 and TRBJ2-5; the D is unclear. In germline, CDR1 is SGHRS, CDR2 YFSETQ. The CDR3 is 15 amino acids. This CDR3 is CASGLSPVFLETQYF. CDR3 DNA: TGCGCCAGCGGCTTGTCTCCGGTGTTTTTGGAGACCCAGTACTTC.

Many counts were recorded for this clone. V usage is TRBV6-1 and J usage is TRBJ2-3; TRBD2 agrees at 9 bases. This CDR3 is 16 amino acids long. The J segment lost 7 bases and the V segment lost 4 bases, leaving 12 bases of the junction unmatched. Germline-derived CDR1 and CDR2 are MNHNS and SASEGT. The chain's CDR3 is CASSVETSGSWYTQYF. DNA of the CDR3: TGTGCCAGCAGTGTGGAGACTAGCGGATCTTGGTATACGCAGTATTTT.

The sample holds many counts of this clone. V and J are TRBV2 and TRBJ1-5, with 7 bases fitting TRBD1. This CDR3 has 14 amino acids. Germline V gene lookup returns CDR1 SNHLY and CDR2 FYNNEI. J gave up 7 bases and V 4 bases, and 7 bases lay outside the gene matches. The CDR3 loop is CASSAGTAFQPQHF. CDR3 DNA sequence: TGTGCCAGCAGTGCGGGGACAGCGTTCCAGCCCCAGCATTTT.

The chain employs TRBV6-1 and TRBJ1-2; D gene uncertain. This CDR3 has 12 residues. The germline gives CDR1 MNHNS, CDR2 SASEGT. Trimming removed 2 bases from V and 3 bases from J, with 4 bases in between. For the CDR3, the DNA is TGTGCCAGCAGTGAACTTCACTATGGCTACACCTTC. Translated, it gives CASSELHYGYTF.

Here the CDR3 reads CASSALPGGSPLHF. CDR3 nucleotides: TGTGCCAGCAGCGCCTTGCCGGGAGGCTCACCCCTCCACTTT. The chain joins TRBV9 to TRBJ1-6, with unresolved D. The germline V gene has CDR1 SGDLS and CDR2 YYNGEE. There are 14 residues in the CDR3. V was cut by 3 bases and J by 10 bases, with 14 bases left in between.

This clone was counted ten times or more. The CDR3 sequence: CASSPHQGGNQPQHF. The CDR3 DNA reads TGTGCCAGCAGCCCTCATCAGGGTGGTAATCAGCCCCAGCATTTT. The chain recombines TRBV28 with TRBJ1-5, with D possibly being TRBD1 (5 bases). This CDR3 spans 15 amino acids. Looked up from germline, CDR1 is MDHEN and CDR2 is SYDVKM. V was cut by 6 bases and J by 4 bases, with 16 bases left in between. The full variable domain, in which reference TRBV28 and TRBJ1-5 provide the parts outside the CDR3, is DVKVTQSSRYLVKRTGEKVFLECVQDMDHENMFWYRQDPGLGLRLIYFSYDVKMKEKGDIPEGYSVSREKKERFSLILESASTNQTSMYLCASSPHQGGNQPQHFGDGTRLSIL.

This clone was detected only a few times. The genes are TRBV6-1 and TRBJ1-6, with D hard to call. The CDR3 spans 15 residues. Germline V lookup: CDR1 MNHNS, CDR2 SASEGT. V was clipped by 4 bases and J by 7 bases, with 14 bases between them. CDR3 DNA sequence: TGTGCCAGCAGTGCCGGGTCCTTGTGCAATTCACCCCTCCACTTT. Its protein is CASSAGSLCNSPLHF.

There are many counts of this clone. The CDR3 is CASSLRGASGRWGQETQYF. CDR3 bases: TGTGCCAGCAGCCTAAGAGGGGCTAGCGGGAGATGGGGTCAAGAGACCCAGTACTTC. V gene TRBV11-1 combines with J gene TRBJ2-5; 10 positions match TRBD2. CDR1 is SGHAT and CDR2 is FQDESV in the germline V gene (reference sequence). This CDR3 comprises 19 residues. Trimming at V came to 5 bases and at J to 2 bases, leaving 17 bases not matched to a gene. Full variable domain (rest looked up from reference TRBV11-1 and TRBJ2-5): EAEVAQSPRYKITEKSQAVAFWCDPISGHATLYWYRQILGQGPELLVQFQDESVVDDSQLPKDRFSAERLKGVDSTLKIQPAELGDSAMYLCASSLRGASGRWGQETQYFGPGTRLLVL.

This clone was counted at least ten times. CDR3 protein: CASSQEGDDSYEQYF. The CDR3 DNA reads TGTGCCAGCAGCCAAGAGGGCGACGACTCCTACGAGCAGTACTTC. V gene TRBV4-2 combines with J gene TRBJ2-7; no clear D. V was clipped by 0 bases and J by 0 bases, with 9 bases between them. This CDR3 has 15 residues. Germline CDR1 LGHNA, CDR2 YNFKEQ.

This clone has a count of ten or more. V gene TRBV4-1 combines with J gene TRBJ2-3; TRBD2 matches 11 bases. CDR3 length: 19 residues. From germline, CDR1 is MGHRA and CDR2 YSYEKL. J gave up 5 bases and V 3 bases, and 16 bases lay outside the gene matches. Here the CDR3 DNA reads TGCGCCAGCAGCCAGTCCCCCGGACTAGCGGGTGCTCGAGGAGATACGCAGTATTTT. Amino acids: CASSQSPGLAGARGDTQYF.

This clone was seen repeatedly, ten times or more. This chain connects TRBV28 to TRBJ2-6, with D hard to call. The V gene lost 8 bases and the J gene lost 0 bases, with 11 bases spanning the gap. This CDR3 region has 15 residues. Germline-derived CDR1 and CDR2 are MDHEN and SYDVKM. CDR3 bases: TGTGCCAGCTCTGACCGGAGCTCTGGGGCCAACGTCCTGACTTTC. Translation: CASSDRSSGANVLTF.

This clone was observed at least ten times. The chain links TRBV5-1 to TRBJ2-3; tentative D call: TRBD2 (6 bases). The CDR3 loop spans 14 amino acids. V was trimmed by 0 bases and J by 11 bases, leaving 16 bases between them. Germline CDR1 is SGHRS and CDR2 is YFSETQ. The CDR3 region has the DNA TGCGCCAGCAGCTTGGCCGGGCGGGGCTCTCAGCAGTATTTT. Amino acid sequence: CASSLAGRGSQQYF.

This clone was observed at least ten times. The chain is built from TRBV20-1 and TRBJ2-3; the match to TRBD1 covers 7 bases. V shed 4 bases and J 5 bases; nucleotides not matched to a gene: 6. The CDR3 sequence is 13 residues long. Germline lookup yields CDR1 DFQATT and CDR2 SNEGSKA (reference sequence). CDR3 loop: CSAIRTGGDTQYF. Here the CDR3 DNA reads TGCAGTGCTATACGGACAGGAGGAGATACGCAGTATTTT.

This sequence joins TRBV6-1 and TRBJ1-1; TRBD1 agrees at 11 bases. Germline assignment: CDR1 MNHNS and CDR2 SASEGT. Losses at the gene ends were 4 bases for V and 7 bases for J; bases not matched to a gene: 8. This CDR3 comprises 15 residues. The CDR3 spells CASSGTGGLKNEAFF. CDR3 nucleotide sequence: TGTGCCAGCAGTGGGACAGGGGGCCTGAAAAATGAAGCTTTCTTT.